The TCR beta chain under discussion was sequenced for a study of shared clonotypes between healthy human individuals. Overall study context: Three CD4 naive, three CD4 memory, two CD8 naive and one CD8 memory plate were used per donor.

As concerns this clone: Its antigen is as yet unknown.

Germline loops: CDR1 LNHDA, CDR2 SQIVND (reference sequence). V shed 8 bases and J shed 0 bases, with 10 bases lying between them. The CDR3 totals 14 residues. Study-wide results and limits: Generally, estimated richness proved larger in naive subsets than it did in memory subsets.

Profiling relied on immunoSEQ multiplex PCR, and the TCRdb table lists in-frame clones only, not all of them. The sample carries about 510,000 clones, almost 97% recorded once. The chain is built from TRBV19 and TRBJ1-4, with unresolved D. This TCR derives from a woman aged 25 to 39 in good health. Sequencing was done on a sample of naive CD4+ T cells sorted from blood. Documented subset: CD45RA+ positively selected. The DNA for the CDR3 is TGTGCCAGTCGTAGAGTTGCAACTAATGAAAAACTGTTTTTT. It is translated as CASRRVATNEKLFF.